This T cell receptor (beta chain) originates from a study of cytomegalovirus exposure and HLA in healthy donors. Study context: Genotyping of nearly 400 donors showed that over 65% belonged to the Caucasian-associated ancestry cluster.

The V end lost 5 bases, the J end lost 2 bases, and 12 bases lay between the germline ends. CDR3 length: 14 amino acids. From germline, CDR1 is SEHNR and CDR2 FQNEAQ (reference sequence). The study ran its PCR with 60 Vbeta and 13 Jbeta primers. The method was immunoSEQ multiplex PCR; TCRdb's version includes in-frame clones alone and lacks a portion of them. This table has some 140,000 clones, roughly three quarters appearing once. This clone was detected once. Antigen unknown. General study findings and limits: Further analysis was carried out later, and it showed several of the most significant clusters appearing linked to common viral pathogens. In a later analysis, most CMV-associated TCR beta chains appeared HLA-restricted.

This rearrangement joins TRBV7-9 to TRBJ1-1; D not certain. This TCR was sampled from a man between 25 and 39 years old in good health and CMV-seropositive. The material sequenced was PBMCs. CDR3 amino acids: CASSMQVRNTEAFF. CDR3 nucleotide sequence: TGTGCCAGCAGCATGCAGGTGCGCAACACTGAAGCTTTCTTT.